This T cell receptor beta chain was identified in a study of T cells expressing NK-cell markers. Study outcomes and limitations: Once again these clonotypes came out on top in the CD3+CD56-NKG2C+ fraction of several donors. 1.0-7.0% of CD8+ T cells in over 5 donors belonged to dominant NKG2C+ clonotypes.

Turning to this clonotype: Its matching antigen is unknown.

Reanalyzing the 5' RACE reads, TCRdb keeps one entry per CDR3 protein, without DNA. Listed are 250,000 to 300,000 distinct CDR3 sequences; more than 3.5% falls within the top ten. The CDR3 is 15 amino acids. V is TRBV12-3 or TRBV12-4 and J is TRBJ1-5. Specimen: blood T cells: a sorted CD56 or NKG2C T cell subset, CD4+ or CD8+ T cells, or bulk PBMC T cells (not recorded which). The sequence was obtained from a woman between 18 and 75 years old in good health. The CDR3 loop reads CASSLGSLSNQPQHF.